The 15 T cell receptor beta chains below were found in one sample sequenced in a study of Graves' ophthalmopathy and Graves' hyperthyroidism. Beta-chain TCR CDR3 regions were amplified from RNA transcripts. After a first-round RT-PCR with HTBI primers, a second-round multiplex PCR was run. TCRdb redid the calling of the multiplex PCR reads with MiXCR, one entry per CDR3 protein. The repertoire includes about 740,000 distinct CDR3 sequences, around 40% of them detected once, and approximately 43% sits in the top ten. The sample comprised peripheral blood. These receptors came from an adult man with Graves' ophthalmopathy.

This clonotype was found a few times. The gene calls are TRBV5-1 and TRBJ1-1; D is ambiguous. V shed 5 bases and J shed 2 bases, with 10 bases lying between them. The CDR3 loop spans 13 amino acids. The germline CDR1 and CDR2 sequences are SGHRS and YFSETQ. The DNA of the CDR3 is TGCGCCAGCAGTGCGAGCGGAAACACTGAAGCTTTCTTT. The encoded protein is CASSASGNTEAFF. Variable domain in full (rest from reference TRBV5-1 and TRBJ1-1): KAGVTQTPRYLIKTRGQQVTLSCSPISGHRSVSWYQQTPGQGLQFLFEYFSETQRNKGNFPGRFSGRQFSNSRSEMNVSTLELGDSALYLCASSASGNTEAFFGQGTRLTVV.

The chain couples TRBV2 to TRBJ2-7, with 9 bases aligning to TRBD1. CDR3 length equals 15 residues. V shed 5 bases, J shed 5 bases, and the junction held 10 bases outside the gene matches. Germline-derived CDR1 and CDR2 are SNHLY and FYNNEI. This CDR3 is CASSRPGQGLNEQYF. CDR3 in DNA: TGTGCCAGCAGTAGGCCGGGACAGGGTCTCAACGAGCAGTACTTC.

The rearrangement links TRBV7-9 to TRBJ2-7; D not certain. The J call may not be correct, given that the DNA end is closer to TRBJ2-1. This CDR3 contains 12 residues. CDR1 is SEHNR, CDR2 FQNEAQ, per germline (reference sequence). The CDR3 sequence is CASSARAREQFF. The CDR3 DNA reads as TGTGCCAGCAGCGCCAGAGCGCGGGAGCAGTTCTTC.

Of note for this clonotype: An end of the junction differs from the germline gene, which may be a read error. This rearrangement joins TRBV24-1 to TRBJ2-5; a possible D gene is TRBD2 (5 bases). Germline CDR1 and CDR2: KGHDR and SFDVKD. The CDR3 consists of 15 residues. The CDR3 protein is CAASDFLGSAETQYF. The CDR3 nucleotides are TGTGCCGCCAGTGATTTTTTGGGTAGCGCAGAGACCCAGTACTTC.

Concerning this clonotype itself: A much larger clone lies one base from this, so it may be a read error. V and J are TRBV6-5 and TRBJ1-6; D ambiguous. The CDR3 consists of 14 residues. Germline CDR1 MNHEY, CDR2 SVGAGI. The CDR3 DNA is TGTGCCAGCAGTTACAGGGTTGACGATTCACCCCCCCACTTT. Translating it yields CASSYRVDDSPPHF.

The rearrangement links TRBV25-1 to TRBJ2-2, with a weak D call TRBD1 (6 bases). The CDR3 extends over 16 amino acids. Germline lookup yields CDR1 MGHDK and CDR2 SYGVNS. V lost 6 bases and J 0 bases, leaving 14 bases between the germline ends. The CDR3 DNA reads as TGTGCCAGCAGACCTCAACAGGGTTCGAACACCGGGGAGCTGTTTTTT. Protein sequence: CASRPQQGSNTGELFF. The whole variable domain, filled in from reference TRBV25-1 and TRBJ2-2, reads EADIYQTPRYLVIGTGKKITLECSQTMGHDKMYWYQQDPGMELHLIHYSYGVNSTEKGDLSSESTVSRIRTEHFPLTLESARPSHTSQYLCASRPQQGSNTGELFFGEGSRLTVL.

V and J are TRBV25-1 and TRBJ1-3; weak D call: TRBD1 (5 bases). V lost 4 bases, J lost 1 base, and 11 bases lay in between. In germline, CDR1 is MGHDK, CDR2 SYGVNS. The CDR3 sequence is 15 residues long. The DNA for the CDR3 is TGTGCCAGCAGTGCTGAAGGGGTTTCTGGAAACACCATATATTTT. This gives the protein CASSAEGVSGNTIYF.

V gene TRBV7-6 combines with J gene TRBJ2-7; TRBD1 agrees at 8 bases. The CDR3 sequence is 14 residues long. Per germline, CDR1 SGHVS and CDR2 FNYEAQ. The V segment lost 5 bases and the J segment 6 bases; nucleotides outside the gene matches: 9. The CDR3 protein is CASSPRTGTGEQYF. As DNA, the CDR3 is TGTGCCAGCAGCCCACGGACAGGGACTGGCGAGCAGTACTTC.

This clonotype was seen ten or more times. The chain uses TRBV7-9 and TRBJ1-6, with unresolved D. Germline values: CDR1 SEHNR, CDR2 FQNEAQ (reference sequence). Trimming cost V 3 bases and J 6 bases, with 0 bases left between them. The CDR3 contains 11 residues. CDR3 sequence reads: CASSFNSPLHF. As DNA, the CDR3 is TGTGCCAGCAGCTTTAATTCACCCCTCCACTTT.

The V call is TRBV2, the J call TRBJ2-5, with 8 bases that match TRBD1. The V gene's germline CDR1 is SNHLY and CDR2 FYNNEI. The CDR3 totals 15 residues. The V gene end was trimmed by 0 bases and the J gene end by 5 bases; junction bases not matched to a gene: 5. DNA of the CDR3: TGTGCCAGCAGTGAAGCGACAGGGGCGGCGGAGACCCAGTACTTC. Translated, it gives CASSEATGAAETQYF.

A few counts support this clonotype. V and J are TRBV7-2 and TRBJ1-6; no reliable D call. In germline, CDR1 is SGHTA, CDR2 FQGNSA. V lost 1 base, J lost 4 bases, and 17 bases lay in between. CDR3 length equals 18 residues. The CDR3 sequence: CASSLDGLGRWYNSPLHF. CDR3 coding DNA: TGTGCCAGCAGCTTAGACGGGCTCGGACGGTGGTATAATTCACCCCTCCACTTT.

Worth noting for this clonotype: One end of the junction does not line up with germline, which may come from a read error. CDR3 DNA: TGTGCCAGCAGTGCCCCGCCCGGCAGCAATCAGCCCCAGCATTTT. Amino acid sequence: CASSAPPGSNQPQHF. The chain employs TRBV24-1 and TRBJ1-5; no firm D call. The germline V gene has CDR1 KGHDR and CDR2 SFDVKD. The CDR3 has 15 amino acids.

This clonotype was recorded a few times. The chain uses TRBV7-9 and TRBJ2-7; 7 nucleotides agree with TRBD1. With V trimmed by 8 bases and J by 5 bases, 12 bases remained unmatched. Per germline, CDR1 SEHNR and CDR2 FQNEAQ (reference sequence). There are 14 residues in the CDR3. CDR3 coding DNA: TGTGCCAGCTCACCACGACAGGGTGGCAACGAGCAGTACTTC. Protein sequence: CASSPRQGGNEQYF.

This clonotype was observed many times. The chain uses TRBV20-1 and TRBJ2-5; D gene ambiguous. Germline CDR1 reads DFQATT; CDR2 reads SNEGSKA (reference sequence). Trimming left V 4 bases short and J 1 base short, with 7 bases between. The CDR3 has 12 residues. DNA for the CDR3: TGCAGTGCTACAGACTTCCAAGAGACCCAGTACTTC. Its protein product is CSATDFQETQYF.

Comments on this clonotype: One end of the junction varies from germline; a read error may be responsible. Here the CDR3 reads CASGVGDSRSGNTIYF. The CDR3 DNA reads as TGTGCCAGCGGCGTAGGGGACAGTCGCTCTGGAAACACCATATATTTT. This sequence joins TRBV9 and TRBJ1-3; TRBD1 agrees at 7 bases. The CDR3 runs 16 residues. Germline V gene data show CDR1 as SGDLS and CDR2 as YYNGEE.